The 29 T cell receptor beta chains presented below share a single source sample, sequenced in a study of cytomegalovirus exposure and HLA in healthy donors (dated 2017 in TCRdb). The library was generated by the immunoSEQ multiplex PCR assay. For the multiplex PCR, a mixture combining 60 forward primers for TCR Vbeta segments and 13 reverse primers for TCR Jbeta segments was used. TCRdb re-hosts the immuneACCESS table, in-frame sequences only. Its copies lack some clones; in the studies checked, an unresolved V gene accounts for under half of them, and the cause for the rest is not known. The sample table records 160,000 or so clones; 80% of these occur just once. Of the sample, around 1.3% falls within the top ten clones. Sequencing input: PBMCs. The receptors were sampled from a woman aged 45 to 65 in good health and CMV-seronegative.

This rearrangement joins TRBV5-4 to TRBJ1-1, with 9 bases lining up with TRBD1. Germline values: CDR1 SGHNT, CDR2 YYREEE (reference sequence). The CDR3 has 14 residues. Trimming at V came to 6 bases and at J to 4 bases, leaving 7 bases not matched to a gene. The CDR3 DNA follows: TGTGCCAGCACCCTGGGACAGGGATCCACTGAAGCTTTCTTT. This sequence encodes CASTLGQGSTEAFF.

This clone was seen once. The gene calls are TRBV5-1 and TRBJ1-6; the D gene is possibly TRBD1 (6 bases). Germline V lookup: CDR1 SGHRS, CDR2 YFSETQ. The V end lost 0 bases, the J end lost 0 bases, and 7 bases lay between the germline ends. The CDR3 spans 16 residues. CDR3 in DNA: TGCGCCAGCAGCTTGGAAGGGGGCTCCTATAATTCACCCCTCCACTTT. Its translation is CASSLEGGSYNSPLHF. The complete variable domain, with remaining parts taken from reference TRBV5-1 and TRBJ1-6, reads KAGVTQTPRYLIKTRGQQVTLSCSPISGHRSVSWYQQTPGQGLQFLFEYFSETQRNKGNFPGRFSGRQFSNSRSEMNVSTLELGDSALYLCASSLEGGSYNSPLHFGNGTRLTVT.

This rearrangement joins TRBV4-3 to TRBJ1-2; perhaps TRBD1 as D (6 bases). This CDR3 is built from 14 residues. Germline V gene data show CDR1 as LGHNA and CDR2 as YSLEER. The ends were cut back, 0 bases at V and 6 bases at J, with 11 bases in the middle. The CDR3 sequence is CASSQDAPGDGYTF. In nucleotides, the CDR3 is TGCGCCAGCAGCCAAGACGCGCCAGGGGATGGCTACACCTTC.

The chain employs TRBV6-6 and TRBJ1-1, with a tentative D call TRBD1 (6 bases). Germline V CDR1 and CDR2: MNHNY, SVGAGI (reference sequence). The CDR3 totals 14 residues. V was shortened by 7 bases and J by 1 base, with 13 bases between the two germline ends. CDR3 residues: CASTDQGWNTEAFF. For the CDR3, the DNA is TGTGCCAGCACCGATCAGGGGTGGAACACTGAAGCTTTCTTT.

The chain uses TRBV27 and TRBJ1-6; 7 bases align to TRBD1. Germline V gene sequence: CDR1 MNHEY, CDR2 SMNVEV (reference sequence). Germline trimming cut 2 bases from V and 8 bases from J; bases unmatched to any gene: 3. The CDR3 contains 14 residues. The CDR3 DNA reads TGTGCCAGCAGTTTAGAGACAGGGTATTCACCCCTCCACTTT. It encodes CASSLETGYSPLHF.

This chain links TRBV1 with TRBJ2-5; whether TRBD2, the table's D call, matches the DNA was not checked. TRBV1 is assigned pseudogene status. The CDR3 is made up of 16 amino acids. The CDR3 sequence: CTSSQDPSQTLETQYF. The CDR3 DNA is TGCACCAGCAGCCAAGATCCTAGCCAAACGCTAGAGACCCAGTACTTC.

The rearrangement joins TRBV4-3 to TRBJ1-5; no definite D call. There are 14 residues in the CDR3. Deletions cut 4 bases from V and 3 bases from J, with 10 bases between. The germline V gene encodes CDR1 LGHNA and CDR2 YSLEER. CDR3 DNA sequence: TGCGCCAGCAGCCGGGCGTACCCCAATCAGCCCCAGCATTTT. Residues: CASSRAYPNQPQHF.

This clone was recorded only once. The V call is TRBV9, the J call TRBJ2-3, with unresolved D. Germline V gene lookup returns CDR1 SGDLS and CDR2 YYNGEE. The germline V and J ends were trimmed by 0 bases and 1 base, with 12 bases remaining between them. The CDR3 consists of 16 residues. This chain's CDR3 is CASSVGASRRTDTQYF. In nucleotides, the CDR3 is TGTGCCAGCAGCGTAGGTGCTAGTAGGCGCACAGATACGCAGTATTTT. Full variable domain (outside the CDR3, taken from reference TRBV9 and TRBJ2-3): DSGVTQTPKHLITATGQRVTLRCSPRSGDLSVYWYQQSLDQGLQFLIQYYNGEERAKGNILERFSAQQFPDLHSELNLSSLELGDSALYFCASSVGASRRTDTQYFGPGTRLTVL.

The chain has TRBV27 and TRBJ2-7; TRBD1 agrees at 7 bases. The CDR3 loop spans 13 amino acids. Germline lookup yields CDR1 MNHEY and CDR2 SMNVEV (reference sequence). After removal of 8 bases from V and 7 bases from J, the junction contained 11 bases not matched to a gene. The CDR3 bases are TGTGCCAGCGGCGTAGACAGGGCGTGGGAGCAGTACTTC. It encodes CASGVDRAWEQYF.

CDR3: CASSQSPRGEAFF. In DNA form, the CDR3 reads TGTGCCAGCAGCCAATCCCCCAGGGGGGAAGCTTTCTTT. The genes are TRBV16 and TRBJ1-1; 7 bases line up with TRBD1. Germline lookup yields CDR1 KGHSY and CDR2 FQNENV. The CDR3 extends over 13 amino acids. Trimming took 0 bases from V and 8 from J; bases not matched to a gene: 3.

In this sample, this clone turned up once. V and J are TRBV18 and TRBJ2-5; 9 bases are shared with TRBD2. Trimming at V came to 3 bases and at J to 2 bases, leaving 7 bases not matched to a gene. The CDR3 runs 16 residues. Germline V CDR1 and CDR2: KGHSH, LQKENI. DNA for the CDR3: TGTGCCAGCTCACCCCCCGGGCTAGCGGGACAAGAGACCCAGTACTTC. It is translated as CASSPPGLAGQETQYF.

The chain joins TRBV7-2 to TRBJ2-3; a weak D match, TRBD2 (6 bases). Germline V gives CDR1 SGHTA, CDR2 FQGNSA. CDR3 length: 16 residues. V dropped 3 bases and J dropped 0 bases, with 13 bases sitting between them. The CDR3 bases are TGTGCCAGCAGCTTTGTCACTAGCAGTAGCACAGATACGCAGTATTTT. This encodes CASSFVTSSSTDTQYF.

The table lists this clone with a count of one. V gene TRBV4-1 combines with J gene TRBJ2-7; 7 nucleotides align to TRBD1. Trimming removed 3 bases from V and 6 bases from J; junction bases left unmatched: 14. In germline, CDR1 is MGHRA, CDR2 YSYEKL. There are 16 residues in the CDR3. In DNA form, the CDR3 reads TGCGCCAGCAGCCAGTCTGCCCAGGACAGGTCCGGCGAGCAGTACTTC. It specifies CASSQSAQDRSGEQYF.

The J gene is TRBJ2-7, the V gene TRBV4-3, with D tentatively TRBD1 (6 bases). CDR1 LGHNA and CDR2 YSLEER come from the germline V gene. The CDR3 is made up of 14 amino acids. The ends were cut back, 4 bases at V and 5 bases at J, with 15 bases in the middle. CDR3 protein: CASSRKIRGDEQYF. CDR3 in DNA: TGCGCCAGCAGCCGCAAAATCAGGGGTGACGAGCAGTACTTC.

The chain uses TRBV6-5 and TRBJ1-5; TRBD1 aligns across 9 bases. This CDR3 comprises 14 residues. J lost 4 bases, V lost 6 bases, and 4 bases had no gene match. Germline V gene lookup returns CDR1 MNHEY and CDR2 SVGAGI. CDR3 coding DNA: TGTGCCAGCAGCCTGACAGGGGGGAATCAGCCCCAGCATTTT. Encoded protein: CASSLTGGNQPQHF.

V and J are TRBV7-3 and TRBJ1-1; 7 positions agree with TRBD1. The V gene end was trimmed by 5 bases and the J gene end by 3 bases; junction bases not matched to a gene: 6. The CDR3 is 14 amino acids. Germline V lookup: CDR1 SGHTA, CDR2 FQGTGA. The CDR3 nucleotides read TGTGCCAGCAGCGAGACAGGGAAGGACACTGAAGCTTTCTTT. This encodes CASSETGKDTEAFF.

The V gene is TRBV4-1, the J gene TRBJ2-1; 7 positions match TRBD2. CDR3 size: 16 residues. After removal of 0 bases from V and 6 bases from J, the junction contained 8 bases not matched to a gene. The germline gives CDR1 MGHRA, CDR2 YSYEKL. This CDR3 is CASSQDLTGGTNEQFF. Here the CDR3 DNA reads TGCGCCAGCAGCCAAGATCTGACGGGGGGAACCAATGAGCAGTTCTTC.

This chain uses TRBV4-1 with TRBJ1-5, with D tentatively TRBD1 (6 bases). Trimming shortened V by 5 bases and J by 6 bases, and 11 bases separated the two germline ends. CDR1 is MGHRA, CDR2 YSYEKL, per germline. There are 13 residues in the CDR3. The CDR3 protein is CASSYRAGQPQHF. The DNA for the CDR3 is TGCGCCAGCAGCTACAGGGCTGGTCAGCCCCAGCATTTT.

The CDR3 sequence: CASSMRSYSYNEQFF. CDR3 bases: TGTGCCAGTAGTATGAGGTCCTATTCCTACAATGAGCAGTTCTTC. The chain links TRBV19 to TRBJ2-1; no reliable D call. Trimming took 3 bases from V and 1 from J, leaving 10 bases between them. Germline V gene lookup returns CDR1 LNHDA and CDR2 SQIVND (reference sequence). CDR3 length: 15 residues.

The V call is TRBV10-3, the J call TRBJ2-7; the match to TRBD2 covers 11 bases. Germline V gene lookup returns CDR1 ENHRY and CDR2 SYGVKD. The CDR3 has 15 amino acids. The J segment lost 1 base and the V segment lost 6 bases, leaving 5 bases of the junction unmatched. Written as DNA, the CDR3 is TGTGCCATCAGAGAAGGGACTAGCGGTTCCTACGAGCAGTACTTC. Protein sequence: CAIREGTSGSYEQYF.

The chain has TRBV9 and TRBJ1-1; D perhaps matches TRBD1 (6 bases). Between the trimmed V and J ends, which lost 5 bases and 3 bases, there was a span of 14 bases. The CDR3 is made up of 14 amino acids. CDR1 and CDR2 (germline): SGDLS, YYNGEE. CDR3 amino acids: CASSNTGSDTEAFF. The CDR3, as DNA: TGTGCCAGCAGTAATACAGGGTCTGACACTGAAGCTTTCTTT.

The chain recombines TRBV7-9 with TRBJ2-1; tentatively, D is TRBD1 (7 bases). Per germline, CDR1 SEHNR and CDR2 FQNEAQ (reference sequence). This CDR3 has 15 residues. The V end was cut by 2 bases, the J end by 9 bases, with 17 bases between. CDR3 amino acids: CASSLQGGFWGEQFF. CDR3 sequence (DNA): TGTGCCAGCAGCTTACAGGGGGGATTTTGGGGTGAGCAGTTCTTC.

This clone showed up just once. In nucleotides, the CDR3 is TGTGCCAGCAGTGGACAGGCGTACAATCAGCCCCAGCATTTT. Residues: CASSGQAYNQPQHF. The chain recombines TRBV25-1 with TRBJ1-5; perhaps TRBD1 as D (6 bases). V was pared by 4 bases and J by 3 bases, with 10 bases between. Germline V lookup: CDR1 MGHDK, CDR2 SYGVNS. CDR3 length equals 14 residues.

V is TRBV7-3 and J is TRBJ2-7; 13 bases agree with TRBD2. Losses at the gene ends were 0 bases for V and 9 bases for J; bases not matched to a gene: 5. The CDR3 loop spans 15 amino acids. Germline CDR1 SGHTA, CDR2 FQGTGA. As DNA, the CDR3 is TGTGCCAGCAGCTTAACCGGACTAGCGGGAGAGACGCAGTACTTC. This encodes CASSLTGLAGETQYF.

This clone has only one observation. V and J are TRBV9 and TRBJ1-2, with 8 bases lining up with TRBD1. CDR1 and CDR2 from the germline V gene are SGDLS and YYNGEE. J was trimmed by 7 bases and V by 4 bases; bases with no gene match: 9. The CDR3 length is 14 residues. CDR3 DNA sequence: TGTGCCAGCAGCCCCGGACAGGGTTTGTTTGGCTACACCTTC. It codes for CASSPGQGLFGYTF.

The chain couples TRBV6-6 to TRBJ1-6; no definite D call. Germline CDR1 is MNHNY and CDR2 is SVGAGI (reference sequence). The V end lost 8 bases, the J end lost 6 bases, and 14 bases lay between the germline ends. The CDR3 totals 14 residues. CDR3 bases: TGTGCCAGCCTTGAGGGAAACCTTAATTCACCCCTCCACTTT. Translating it yields CASLEGNLNSPLHF.

This clone came up once. The CDR3 DNA reads as TGTGCCGGACTGTCAGGGGCCGGCGGCTACACCTTC. It encodes CAGLSGAGGYTF. V is TRBV6-1 and J is TRBJ1-2; perhaps TRBD1 as D (6 bases). The CDR3 loop spans 12 amino acids. The V gene's germline CDR1 is MNHNS and CDR2 SASEGT. The V end was cut by 11 bases, the J end by 8 bases, with 18 bases between.

Here the CDR3 DNA reads TGTGCCAGCAGTGACAACAGGGGGGCCACAGATACGCAGTATTTT. Residues: CASSDNRGATDTQYF. The rearrangement joins TRBV2 to TRBJ2-3; 8 bases line up with TRBD1. CDR1 is SNHLY, CDR2 FYNNEI, per germline. CDR3 length: 15 amino acids. J lost 2 bases, V lost 3 bases, and 4 bases had no gene match.

The rearrangement uses TRBV5-6 and TRBJ1-1; 9 bases fit TRBD1. Germline values: CDR1 SGHDT, CDR2 YYEEEE. Germline trimming cut 7 bases from V and 5 bases from J; bases unmatched to any gene: 6. The CDR3 has 13 residues. CDR3 sequence (DNA): TGTGCCAGCCACAGACAGGGGGGGACTGAAGCTTTCTTT. Amino acid sequence: CASHRQGGTEAFF.